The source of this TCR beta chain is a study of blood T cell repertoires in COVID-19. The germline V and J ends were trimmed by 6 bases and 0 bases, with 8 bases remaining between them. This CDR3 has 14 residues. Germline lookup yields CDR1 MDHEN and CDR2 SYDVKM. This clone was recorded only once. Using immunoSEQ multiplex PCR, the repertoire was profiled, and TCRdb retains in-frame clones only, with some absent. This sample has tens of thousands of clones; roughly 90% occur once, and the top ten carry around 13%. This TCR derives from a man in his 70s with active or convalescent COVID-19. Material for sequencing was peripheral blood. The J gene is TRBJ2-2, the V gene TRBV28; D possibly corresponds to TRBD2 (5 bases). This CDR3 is CASRSGANTGELFF. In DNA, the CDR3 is TGTGCCAGCAGATCCGGGGCGAACACCGGGGAGCTGTTTTTT.